This record concerns one T cell receptor (beta chain) sequence. Its antigen is not yet known. No much larger clone is present one base from it, and per-base qualities are unavailable. What the time point label conveys for this sample: baseline before first vaccination. Samples from vaccinated people were obtained from the UK trials COV001 and COV002, which included a single-blind randomized controlled phase 2/3 trial of AZD1222 (ChAdOx1 nCoV-19) in healthy adults. For TCRbeta chain sequencing, PBMC samples were collected from trial participants at day 0 and at day 28 after the second dose. V lost 2 bases and J lost 3 bases; the stretch between them is 10 bases long. Sequences MNHEY (CDR1) and SVGAGI (CDR2) are obtained from the germline V gene. Spanning cysteine to phenylalanine, the CDR3 consists of 14 amino acids. Of all the DNA, just the CDR3 is kept, 42 bases in frame from base 1. The CDR3 regions of human TCRbeta chains were subjected to immunosequencing. From the authors' description of their analysis: TCRs in the repertoires were matched against a reference library of SARS-CoV-2-specific TCRs that had been generated with the MIRA antigen-specificity platform. Breadth was defined as the fraction of unique TCRs that were SARS-CoV-2-associated. Depth was defined as the fraction of total T cells that were SARS-CoV-2-associated. Using the MIRA data, each spike-specific TCR was mapped to the spike region that the TCR reacts to and placed in a CD4 or CD8 class. Log10-transformed breadth and depth values were compared by one-way ANOVA with Sidak's multiple comparisons tests. Drawn from immuneACCESS, this table holds only the in-frame rearrangements with V and J called that TCRdb kept. Clones are partly lost; checked studies trace under half to an unresolved V gene and leave the rest unexplained. V and J calls and clone size come straight from that table; D and trimming were deduced from the DNA. The sample table lists more than 70,000 clones, 86% of them with a count of one. The leading ten clones occupy roughly 7.9% of the sample.

The data originate from a study of T cell responses to AZD1222 COVID-19 vaccine (TCRdb year 2021). Concerning the study at large: AZD1222 recipients given second doses at about 4 weeks or at about 12 weeks were pooled, since spike-specific TCR depth and breadth were not found to differ between the two schedules. A total of more than 230 trial participants underwent TCR sequencing, of whom some 210 received two doses of AZD1222 and roughly 25 received two doses of the MenACWY control vaccine. Trial participants were enrolled by age into subgroups of 18-55, 56-69 and 70-plus years, and around 150, 28 and 57 TCR-sequenced participants, respectively, were included in these subgroups. What the study reported, not specific to this receptor: Most participants were white British and females outnumbered males, and the authors suggested that clonal diversity may have been underestimated. Nearly half of unique spike-specific TCRs reportedly recognized epitopes outside regions mutated in the B.1.351 and B.1.1.7 variants. Conclusions about previously exposed vaccinees are limited because only a handful of AZD1222 recipients were SARS-CoV-2 seropositive at baseline. After two AZD1222 doses, both the breadth and the depth of spike-specific TCRs were significantly higher than at day 0 and than in MenACWY recipients. The 56-69-year group was small, and its depth increase did not reach significance, likely because of low power. Because no day 14 peak-response samples were available, the repertoires could be characterized only after the peak T cell response. Vaccine-associated CD4 TCRs spanned the whole spike protein, with dominant responses in regions 160-218 and 743-854.

In this chain, TRBV6-5 is recombined with TRBJ1-1, with a tentative D gene TRBD1 over 5 matching bases. This receptor was identified in an adult in good health. The specimen was peripheral blood, collected on day 0 of AZD1222 vaccination. The DNA is TGTGCCAGCAGTTACGGCAGGGTTTACACTGAAGCTTTCTTT. Protein translation: CASSYGRVYTEAFF.